This T cell receptor beta chain was captured by sequencing in a study of graft-versus-host responses after intestinal transplantation. Study-level background: After anti-thymocyte globulin induction, recipients took tacrolimus and steroids for 3 to 4 years.

Notes on the study in general: Those patients showing graft-donor T cell macrochimerism displayed high graft-versus-host to host-versus-graft clonal ratios in allografts.

The CDR3 consists of 15 residues. The germline gives CDR1 MNHEY, CDR2 SMNVEV (reference sequence). V lost 5 bases and J lost 6, with 17 bases in between. The protocol was immunoSEQ multiplex PCR, while the TCRdb copy is restricted to in-frame clones and leaves out a portion. The sample yields tens of thousands of clones, just under 95% seen once. A word on this clone: Its antigen is unidentified.

The sequence came from a human donor who received an intestinal transplant. The rearrangement uses TRBV27 and TRBJ1-5, with a weak D call TRBD1 (5 bases). This sample comprised unstimulated CD4+ T cells sorted from spleen or lymph node cells, obtained before intestinal transplant. This CDR3 reads CASSRTGMRGQPQHF. In DNA, the CDR3 is TGTGCCAGCAGTCGAACCGGGATGAGGGGTCAGCCCCAGCATTTT.